This T cell receptor beta chain was documented in a study of early T cells in non-severe SARS-CoV-2 infection (dated by TCRdb to the early 2020s). Concerning the study at large: Because TCR sequencing relied on bulk RNA taken from unsorted whole blood, pairing of alpha and beta chains was not possible.

This clonotype was picked up many times. Its antigen remains undetermined. Within one base of it there is no much larger clone, and no base qualities were kept. The paper as a whole reports these results and caveats: VDJdb matching was skewed toward anti-spike CD8 responses, so virus-specific expansions were likely underestimated and private and CD4 specificities were missed.

Library construction relied on 5' RACE. Sequencing relied on a NextSeq 500. To correct for sequencing error and PCR bias, the TCR library protocol tagged individual cDNA molecules with unique molecular identifiers. Both TCR alpha and beta chains were sequenced, and tight co-correlation was observed between alpha and beta sequence abundances in each sample. The original pipeline was this. Decombinator V4 was used to perform V gene, J gene and CDR3 annotation of TCR sequences. TCRs were defined as expanded if a significant change between any two time points was detected under a Poisson model with p below 0.0001. Abundances of TCRs were expressed as counts per million after normalisation to the total number of TCRs sequenced in each sample. MAIT TCRs were defined by TRAV1-2 paired with TRAJ12, TRAJ20 or TRAJ33, and iNKT TCRs by TRAV10 paired with TRAJ18. A search of VDJdb, accessed on 1 November 2021, was run for TCRs annotated to CMV, EBV and SARS-CoV-2, with TCRs annotated for multiple antigens excluded. Clones were called with MiXCR by TCRdb after fastp trimmed the public reads at Q25, and only in-frame beta chains were retained. CDR3 protein duplicates are merged, each entry listing the most common genes and DNA. These V and J calls are TCRdb output, not the study's own analysis. This sample has 60,000 or so distinct CDR3 sequences in its table, and roughly an eighth of those were observed once. Under 1.5% of the sample goes to the ten largest clones.

Inclusive of the bounding cysteine and phenylalanine, the CDR3 is 12 residues long. This entry keeps only the CDR3 DNA: 36 bases, framed from base 1. The V and J ends are trimmed by 1 base and 6 bases, leaving 5 bases between them. From the germline V gene, CDR1 is SGHTA and CDR2 is FQGNSA. A case-control design nested within a healthcare worker cohort in London, UK, was used, with weekly nasopharyngeal swab PCR tests and blood sampling performed. Healthcare workers were recruited during the week of the UK lockdown, between 23 and 31 March 2020, and followed weekly for up to roughly 16 weeks. This receptor was taken from an adult who was a healthcare worker with PCR-confirmed SARS-CoV-2 infection or an uninfected control (not recorded which). Recombination joined TRBV7-2 with TRBJ2-3; the D gene cannot be resolved reliably. The specimen was whole blood, collected at baseline. The DNA sequence is given as TGTGCCAGCAGCTTAGTGGTGGATACGCAGTATTTT. This gives the protein CASSLVVDTQYF. The reference TRBV7-2 and TRBJ2-3 proteins fill in what lies around the CDR3, so the full variable domain reads GAGVSQSPSNKVTEKGKDVELRCDPISGHTALYWYRQSLGQGLEFLIYFQGNSAPDKSGLPSDRFSAERTGGSVSTLTIQRTQQEDSAVYLCASSLVVDTQYFGPGTRLTVL.